The 12 T cell receptor beta chains given below trace back to one sample, sequenced in a study of control samples from healthy donors and cancer patients. Measured with immunoSEQ multiplex PCR; TCRdb has only the in-frame clones, and not every one. Among more than 95,000 clones listed, approximately 93% were seen once. Material for sequencing was blood. Receptors originate from a man between 18 and 35 years old in good health.

The rearrangement uses TRBV25-1 and TRBJ1-5; D gene uncertain. Trimming shortened V by 5 bases and J by 6 bases, and 11 bases separated the two germline ends. This CDR3 has 13 amino acids. Germline V lookup: CDR1 MGHDK, CDR2 SYGVNS. CDR3 sequence: CASSPGGRQPQHF. CDR3 nucleotide sequence: TGTGCCAGCAGTCCCGGAGGGCGTCAGCCCCAGCATTTT.

V and J are TRBV15 and TRBJ2-1, with TRBD1 identical over 7 bases. From germline, CDR1 is LNHNV and CDR2 YYDKDF (reference sequence). CDR3 size: 15 residues. V lost 1 base, J lost 7 bases, and 7 bases stayed unmatched. CDR3 sequence (DNA): TGTGCCACCAGCAGAGCGAGGGGGCTGGATAATGAGCAGTTCTTC. It specifies CATSRARGLDNEQFF.

This clone was picked up one time. This chain connects TRBV5-5 to TRBJ1-1, with D possibly matching TRBD1 (5 bases). Germline loops: CDR1 SGHKS, CDR2 YYEKEE (reference sequence). V was clipped by 0 bases and J by 1 base, with 7 bases between them. The CDR3 spans 14 residues. The CDR3 nucleotides are TGTGCCAGCAGCTTGGGACAGCAGAACACTGAAGCTTTCTTT. This encodes CASSLGQQNTEAFF.

This clone was counted once. The J gene is TRBJ1-4, the V gene TRBV7-8; D ambiguous. From germline, CDR1 is SGHVS and CDR2 FQNEAQ. The CDR3 is 13 residues long. The germline V and J ends were trimmed by 7 bases and 5 bases, with 11 bases remaining between them. The chain's CDR3 is CASTRLGNEKLFF. The CDR3 DNA reads as TGTGCCAGCACACGACTGGGGAATGAAAAACTGTTTTTT.

The gene calls are TRBV14 and TRBJ2-1; D uncertain. The V gene lost 4 bases and the J gene lost 5 bases, with 6 bases spanning the gap. Germline CDR1 and CDR2: SGHDN and FVKESK. The CDR3 covers 12 residues. For the CDR3, the DNA is TGTGCCAGCAGCCGGGCCCACAATGAGCAGTTCTTC. Its translation is CASSRAHNEQFF.

This clone was seen just once. The gene calls are TRBV15 and TRBJ2-7; the D gene could be TRBD1 or TRBD2 (5 bases each). The germline V and J ends were trimmed by 5 bases and 1 base, with 12 bases remaining between them. CDR1 and CDR2 from the germline V gene are LNHNV and YYDKDF (reference sequence). CDR3 length equals 14 residues. The CDR3 protein is CATSSEGLSYEQYF. The DNA of the CDR3 is TGTGCCACCAGCTCCGAGGGGCTATCCTACGAGCAGTACTTC.

J is TRBJ1-2 and V is TRBV19, with D unclear. Trimming cost V 0 bases and J 5 bases, with 4 bases left between them. The CDR3 runs 12 residues. Looked up from germline, CDR1 is LNHDA and CDR2 is SQIVND (reference sequence). In DNA form, the CDR3 reads TGTGCCAGTAGTATAGACGGATATGGCTACACCTTC. Its translation: CASSIDGYGYTF.

The chain is built from TRBV7-2 and TRBJ2-3; no reliable D call. There are 12 residues in the CDR3. Trimming removed 4 bases from V and 8 bases from J, with 10 bases in between. From germline, CDR1 is SGHTA and CDR2 FQGNSA. CDR3 amino acids: CASSSELATQYF. The CDR3 DNA follows: TGTGCCAGCAGCTCCGAGTTAGCTACGCAGTATTTT.

A word on this clone: At one boundary the junction diverges from the germline segment, which might be a read error. The chain couples TRBV2 to TRBJ1-1; a possible D gene is TRBD1 (5 bases). This CDR3 comprises 13 residues. Looked up from germline, CDR1 is SNHLY and CDR2 is FYNNEI. This CDR3 reads CASSGTGNIEAFF. The CDR3 DNA is TGTGCCAGCAGCGGAACAGGAAACATTGAAGCTTTCTTT.

The chain uses TRBV3-1 (or the pseudogene TRBV3-2) and TRBJ2-7; TRBD1 matches 7 bases. The CDR3 sequence is 15 residues long. Germline V gene lookup returns CDR1 LGHDT and CDR2 YNNKEL (reference sequence). V shed 3 bases, J shed 0 bases, and the junction held 5 bases outside the gene matches. The chain's CDR3 is CASSQGTDLSYEQYF. The CDR3 DNA is TGTGCCAGCAGCCAGGGGACAGACCTCTCCTACGAGCAGTACTTC.

V gene TRBV4-1 combines with J gene TRBJ2-1; 13 bases map to TRBD2. Germline lookup yields CDR1 MGHRA and CDR2 YSYEKL. The J segment lost 5 bases and the V segment lost 1 base, leaving 5 bases of the junction unmatched. CDR3 length: 17 residues. The CDR3 DNA reads as TGCGCCAGCAGCCAAGCGAGGACTAGCGGGGGTGACAATGAGCAGTTCTTC. Translating gives CASSQARTSGGDNEQFF.

The chain joins TRBV14 to TRBJ2-2; D unclear. CDR3 size: 14 residues. CDR1 is SGHDN and CDR2 is FVKESK in the germline V gene. Trimming cost V 2 bases and J 5 bases, with 9 bases left between them. Here the CDR3 DNA reads TGTGCCAGCAGCCAACAGGCCTTTACCGGGGAGCTGTTTTTT. This translates into CASSQQAFTGELFF.